This TCR beta chain was retrieved from a study of shared clonotypes between healthy human individuals. Naive CD8 cells were CD45RO-negative, positively selected for CCR7, excluding terminally differentiated effector memory CD45RA+ cells. CDR1 and CDR2 (germline): SEHNR, FQNEAQ (reference sequence). Trimming removed 5 bases from V and 0 bases from J, with 13 bases in between. This CDR3 has 15 amino acids. The assay ran at deep level. The repertoire was sequenced with immunoSEQ multiplex PCR; TCRdb's copy has only in-frame clones and lacks some. The table has 2 million or so clones, about 95% seen once.

The receptor comes from a man aged 18 to 29 in good health. The rearrangement joins TRBV7-9 to TRBJ1-1; D is undetermined. Sequencing was carried out using naive CD8+ T cells sorted from blood. CDR3 sequence (DNA): TGTGCCAGCAGCCACCTCACGGGCCTGAACACTGAAGCTTTCTTT. Translating gives CASSHLTGLNTEAFF.